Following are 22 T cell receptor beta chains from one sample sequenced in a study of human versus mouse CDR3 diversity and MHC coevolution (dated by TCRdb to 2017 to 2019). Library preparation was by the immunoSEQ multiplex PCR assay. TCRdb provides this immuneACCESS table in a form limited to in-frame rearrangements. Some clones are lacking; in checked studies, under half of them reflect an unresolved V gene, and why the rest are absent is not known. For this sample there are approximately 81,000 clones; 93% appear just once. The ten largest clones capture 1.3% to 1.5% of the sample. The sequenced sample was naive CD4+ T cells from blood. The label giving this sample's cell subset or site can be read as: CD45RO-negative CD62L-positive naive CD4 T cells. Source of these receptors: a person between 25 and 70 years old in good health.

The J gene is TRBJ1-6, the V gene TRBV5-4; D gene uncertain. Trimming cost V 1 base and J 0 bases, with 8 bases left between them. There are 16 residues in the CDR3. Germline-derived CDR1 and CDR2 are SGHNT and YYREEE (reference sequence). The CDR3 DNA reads TGTGCCAGCAGCTTGTTAACGGTCTCCTATAATTCACCCCTCCACTTT. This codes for CASSLLTVSYNSPLHF.

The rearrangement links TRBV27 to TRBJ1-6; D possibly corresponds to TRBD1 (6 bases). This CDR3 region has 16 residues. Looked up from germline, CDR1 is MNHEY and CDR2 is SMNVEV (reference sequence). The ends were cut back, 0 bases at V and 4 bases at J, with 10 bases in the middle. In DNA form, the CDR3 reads TGTGCCAGCAGTTTATCGGCAGGGGTTTATAATTCACCCCTCCACTTT. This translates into CASSLSAGVYNSPLHF.

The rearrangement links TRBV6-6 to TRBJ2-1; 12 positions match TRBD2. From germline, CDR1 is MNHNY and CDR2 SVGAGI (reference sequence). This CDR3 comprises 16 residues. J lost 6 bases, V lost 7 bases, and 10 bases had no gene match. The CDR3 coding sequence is TGTGCCAGCAATCAGGGGGCGACTAGCGGGAGCAATGAGCAGTTCTTC. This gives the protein CASNQGATSGSNEQFF.

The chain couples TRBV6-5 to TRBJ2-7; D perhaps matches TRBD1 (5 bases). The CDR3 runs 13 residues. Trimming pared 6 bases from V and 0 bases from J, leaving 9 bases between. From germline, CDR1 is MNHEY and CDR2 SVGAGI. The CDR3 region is CASSRQSSYEQYF. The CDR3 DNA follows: TGTGCCAGCAGCCGACAGAGCTCCTACGAGCAGTACTTC.

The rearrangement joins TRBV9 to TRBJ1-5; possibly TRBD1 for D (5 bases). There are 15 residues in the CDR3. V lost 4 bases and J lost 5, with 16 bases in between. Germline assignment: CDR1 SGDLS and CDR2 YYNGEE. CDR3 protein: CASSPDARGDQPQHF. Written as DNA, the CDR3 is TGTGCCAGCAGCCCCGATGCTAGGGGCGATCAGCCCCAGCATTTT.

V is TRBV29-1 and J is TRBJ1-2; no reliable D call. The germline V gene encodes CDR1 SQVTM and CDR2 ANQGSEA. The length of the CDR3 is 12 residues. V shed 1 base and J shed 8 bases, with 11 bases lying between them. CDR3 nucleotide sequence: TGCAGCGTTGAAGGGACCCCGGGAGGCTACACCTTC. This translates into CSVEGTPGGYTF.

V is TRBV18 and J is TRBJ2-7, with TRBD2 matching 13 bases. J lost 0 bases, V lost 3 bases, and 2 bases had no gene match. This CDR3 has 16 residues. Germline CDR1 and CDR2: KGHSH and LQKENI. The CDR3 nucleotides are TGTGCCAGCTCACCTAGGACTAGCGGGGGCTCCTACGAGCAGTACTTC. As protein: CASSPRTSGGSYEQYF.

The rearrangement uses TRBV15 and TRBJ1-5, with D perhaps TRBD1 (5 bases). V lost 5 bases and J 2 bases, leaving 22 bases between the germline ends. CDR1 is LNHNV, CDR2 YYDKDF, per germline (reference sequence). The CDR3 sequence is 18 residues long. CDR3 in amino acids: CATSLVRDSALGNQPQHF. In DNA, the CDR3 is TGTGCCACCAGCCTGGTCAGGGACTCGGCACTGGGCAATCAGCCCCAGCATTTT.

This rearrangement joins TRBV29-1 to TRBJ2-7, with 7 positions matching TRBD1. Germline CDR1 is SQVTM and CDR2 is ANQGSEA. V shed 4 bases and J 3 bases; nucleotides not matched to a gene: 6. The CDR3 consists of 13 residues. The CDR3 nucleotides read TGCAGCGTTGTATCGGGACAGAACTACGAGCAGTACTTC. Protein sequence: CSVVSGQNYEQYF.

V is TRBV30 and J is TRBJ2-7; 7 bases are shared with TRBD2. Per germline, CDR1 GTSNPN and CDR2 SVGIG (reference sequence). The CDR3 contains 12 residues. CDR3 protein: CATPGLSYEQYF. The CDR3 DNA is TGTGCTACACCGGGACTATCCTACGAGCAGTACTTC.

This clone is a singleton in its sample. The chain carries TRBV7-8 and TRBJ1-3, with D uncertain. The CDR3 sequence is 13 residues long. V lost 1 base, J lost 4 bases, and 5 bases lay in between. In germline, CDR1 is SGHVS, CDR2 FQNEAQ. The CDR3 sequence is CASSLGAGNTIYF. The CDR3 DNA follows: TGTGCCAGCAGCTTAGGGGCCGGAAACACCATATATTTT.

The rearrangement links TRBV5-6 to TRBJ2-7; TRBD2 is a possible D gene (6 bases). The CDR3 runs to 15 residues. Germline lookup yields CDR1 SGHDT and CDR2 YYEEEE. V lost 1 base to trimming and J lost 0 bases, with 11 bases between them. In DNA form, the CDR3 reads TGTGCCAGCAGCTTGCTCGGAGGGAGCTCCTACGAGCAGTACTTC. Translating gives CASSLLGGSSYEQYF.

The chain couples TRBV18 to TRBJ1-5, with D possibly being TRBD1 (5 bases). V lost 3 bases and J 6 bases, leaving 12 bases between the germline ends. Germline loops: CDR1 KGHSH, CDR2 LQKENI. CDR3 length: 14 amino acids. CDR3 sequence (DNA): TGTGCCAGCTCACCTTCCGGGGGGAGTCAGCCCCAGCATTTT. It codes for CASSPSGGSQPQHF.

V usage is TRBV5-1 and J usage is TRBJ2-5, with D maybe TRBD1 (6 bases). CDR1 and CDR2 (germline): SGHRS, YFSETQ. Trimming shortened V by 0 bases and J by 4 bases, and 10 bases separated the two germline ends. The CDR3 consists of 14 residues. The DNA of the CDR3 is TGCGCCAGCAGCTTGGCAGGGGTGGTAGAGACCCAGTACTTC. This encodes CASSLAGVVETQYF.

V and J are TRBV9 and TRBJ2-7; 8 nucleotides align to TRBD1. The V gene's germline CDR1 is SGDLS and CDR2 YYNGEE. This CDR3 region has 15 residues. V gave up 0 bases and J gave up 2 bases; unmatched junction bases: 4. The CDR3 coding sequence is TGTGCCAGCAGCGTAGTGGGGACAGGCCCCTACGAGCAGTACTTC. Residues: CASSVVGTGPYEQYF.

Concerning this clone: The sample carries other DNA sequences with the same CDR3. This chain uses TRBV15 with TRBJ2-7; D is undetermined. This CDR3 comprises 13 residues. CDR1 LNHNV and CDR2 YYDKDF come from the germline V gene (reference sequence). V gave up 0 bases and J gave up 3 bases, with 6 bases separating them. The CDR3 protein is CATSRDRGYEQYF. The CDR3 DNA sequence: TGTGCCACCAGCAGAGATCGAGGCTACGAGCAGTACTTC. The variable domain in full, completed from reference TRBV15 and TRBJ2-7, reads DAMVIQNPRYQVTQFGKPVTLSCSQTLNHNVMYWYQQKSSQAPKLLFHYYDKDFNNEADTPDNFQSRRPNTSFCFLDIRSPGLGDTAMYLCATSRDRGYEQYFGPGTRLTVT.

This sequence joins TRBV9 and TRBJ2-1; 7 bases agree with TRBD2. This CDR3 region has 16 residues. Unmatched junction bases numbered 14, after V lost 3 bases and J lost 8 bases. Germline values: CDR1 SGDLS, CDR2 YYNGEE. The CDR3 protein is CASSASGSGFRDEQFF. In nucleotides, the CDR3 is TGTGCCAGCAGCGCCTCCGGTAGCGGGTTCCGCGATGAGCAGTTCTTC.

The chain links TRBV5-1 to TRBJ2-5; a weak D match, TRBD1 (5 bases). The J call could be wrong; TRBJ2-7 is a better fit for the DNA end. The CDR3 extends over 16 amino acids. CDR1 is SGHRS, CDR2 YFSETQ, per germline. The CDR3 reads CASSLLRQNYPYEQYF. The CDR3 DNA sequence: TGCGCCAGCAGCTTGCTAAGACAGAACTACCCCTACGAGCAGTACTTC.

The CDR3 sequence: CASSLGLAPGEQYF. For the CDR3, the DNA is TGTGCCAGCAGTTTGGGACTAGCCCCCGGCGAGCAGTACTTC. The chain joins TRBV6-5 to TRBJ2-7; 9 nucleotides match TRBD2. This CDR3 comprises 14 residues. V lost 4 bases, J lost 6 bases, and 7 bases stayed unmatched. CDR1 and CDR2 (germline): MNHEY, SVGAGI.

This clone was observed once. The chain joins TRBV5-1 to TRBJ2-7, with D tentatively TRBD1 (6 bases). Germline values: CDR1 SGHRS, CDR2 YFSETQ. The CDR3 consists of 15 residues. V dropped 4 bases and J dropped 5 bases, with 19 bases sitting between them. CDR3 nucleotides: TGCGCCAGCAGCCAATCCCCAGGGGATCTAAACGAGCAGTACTTC. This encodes CASSQSPGDLNEQYF.

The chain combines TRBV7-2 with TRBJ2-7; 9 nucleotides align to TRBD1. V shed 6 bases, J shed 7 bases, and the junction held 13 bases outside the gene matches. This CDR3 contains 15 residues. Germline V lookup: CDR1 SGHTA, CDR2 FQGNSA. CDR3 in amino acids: CASSRRTGASGEQYF. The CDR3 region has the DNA TGTGCCAGCAGTCGACGGACAGGGGCCTCGGGAGAGCAGTACTTC.

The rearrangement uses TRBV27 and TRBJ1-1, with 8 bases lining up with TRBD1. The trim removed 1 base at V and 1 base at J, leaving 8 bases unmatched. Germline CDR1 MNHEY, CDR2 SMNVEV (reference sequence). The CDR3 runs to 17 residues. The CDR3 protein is CASSLWVGTGPNTEAFF. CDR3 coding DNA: TGTGCCAGCAGTTTATGGGTCGGGACAGGCCCGAACACTGAAGCTTTCTTT.